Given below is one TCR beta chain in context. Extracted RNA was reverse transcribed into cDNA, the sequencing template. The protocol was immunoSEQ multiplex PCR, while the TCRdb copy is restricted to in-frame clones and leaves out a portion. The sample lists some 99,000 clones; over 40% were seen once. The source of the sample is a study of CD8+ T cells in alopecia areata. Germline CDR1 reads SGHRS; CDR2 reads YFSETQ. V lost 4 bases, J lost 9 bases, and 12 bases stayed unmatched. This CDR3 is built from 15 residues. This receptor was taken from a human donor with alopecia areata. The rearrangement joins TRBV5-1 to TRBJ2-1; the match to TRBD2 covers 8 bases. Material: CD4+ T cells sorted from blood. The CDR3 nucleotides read TGCGCCAGCAGCAGGAGGCTAGCGGGCCCCACTGAGCAGTTCTTC. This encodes CASSRRLAGPTEQFF.